This T cell receptor (beta chain) was recorded in a study of blood T cell repertoires in COVID-19. The CDR3 length is 19 residues. CDR1 and CDR2 from the germline V gene are GTSNPN and SVGIG (reference sequence). V was clipped by 0 bases and J by 4 bases; unmatched bases: 12. Only in-frame clones appear in the TCRdb table, and some are missing; sequencing was by immunoSEQ multiplex PCR. Of fewer than 200,000 clones in the sample, 80% to 90% are singletons; the top ten hold 9% to 10%. Participants came from around 25 US areas, aged about 18 to 89 years. Grouping used clinical history reported by participants in a survey and questionnaire.

Sequenced input: PBMCs or T cells enriched from blood (not recorded which). The source of this sequence is a woman younger than 30 who had recovered from COVID-19. The V and J genes are TRBV30 and TRBJ2-1; 13 bases agree with TRBD2. The CDR3 DNA reads as TGTGCCTGGAGTGTACTGGGACTAGCGGGGTATACCATGTACAATGAGCAGTTCTTC. This sequence encodes CAWSVLGLAGYTMYNEQFF.